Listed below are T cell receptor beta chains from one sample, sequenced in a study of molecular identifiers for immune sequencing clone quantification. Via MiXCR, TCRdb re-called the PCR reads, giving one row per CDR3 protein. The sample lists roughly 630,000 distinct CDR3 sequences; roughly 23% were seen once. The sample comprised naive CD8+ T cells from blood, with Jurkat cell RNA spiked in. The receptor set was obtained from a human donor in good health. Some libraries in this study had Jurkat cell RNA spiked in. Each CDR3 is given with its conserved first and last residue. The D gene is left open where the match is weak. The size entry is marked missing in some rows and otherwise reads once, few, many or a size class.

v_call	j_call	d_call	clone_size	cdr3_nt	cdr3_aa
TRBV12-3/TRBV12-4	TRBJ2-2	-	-	TGTGCCAGCAGTTTATTAGGGGGGTTGAACACCGGGGAGCTGTTTTTT	CASSLLGGLNTGELFF
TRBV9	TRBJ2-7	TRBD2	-	TGTGCCAGCAGCGCCGGGACTAGCGGGAGAATGAGCGAGCAGTACTTC	CASSAGTSGRMSEQYF
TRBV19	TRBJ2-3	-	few	TGTGCCAGTAGTATAGGGGTTTACGGCACAGATACGCAGTATTTT	CASSIGVYGTDTQYF
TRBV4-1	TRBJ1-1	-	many	TGCGCCAGCACCCAAACCGGCGGACAGAACACTGAAGCTTTCTTT	CASTQTGGQNTEAFF
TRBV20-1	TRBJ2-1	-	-	TGCAGTGCTCTCGGGACTCCTTGGGGTGAGCAGTCCTTC	CSALGTPWGEQSF
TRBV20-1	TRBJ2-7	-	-	TGCAGCGGGACGACTCCTTCCTACGAGCAGTACTTC	CSGTTPSYEQYF
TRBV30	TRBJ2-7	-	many	TGTGCCTACAACGAGCAGTACTTC	CAYNEQYF
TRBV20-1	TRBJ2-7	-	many	TGCAGTGCTAAACAGGGAAACTACGAGCAGTACTTC	CSAKQGNYEQYF
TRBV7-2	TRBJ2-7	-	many	TGTGCCAGCAGCTACGCGGAGGGGTCCTACGAGCAGTACTTC	CASSYAEGSYEQYF
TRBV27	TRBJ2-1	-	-	TGTGCCAGCGGTGGTCAGGGGCCCAATGAGCAGTTCTTC	CASGGQGPNEQFF
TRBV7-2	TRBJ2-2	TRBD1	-	TGTGCCAGCAGCCCAGGGGGCGGTTTTACCGGGGAGCTGTTTTTT	CASSPGGGFTGELFF
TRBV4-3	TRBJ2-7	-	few	TGCGCCAGCAGCCAAGATGCATTCTACGAGCAGTACTTC	CASSQDAFYEQYF
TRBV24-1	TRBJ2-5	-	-	TGTGCCACCAGTGATCGGACAGCAAAAGAGACCCAGTACTTC	CATSDRTAKETQYF
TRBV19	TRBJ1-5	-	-	TGTGCCAGTAGTATAAGGAGGGTGCAGGGCAATCAGCCCCAGCATTTT	CASSIRRVQGNQPQHF
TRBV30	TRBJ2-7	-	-	TGTGCCTGGAGCGTGGCAGGGCCTTTCGACGAGCAGTACTTC	CAWSVAGPFDEQYF
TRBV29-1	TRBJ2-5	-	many	TGCAGCGTTGAGCGGGCGCGGCAAGAGACCCAGTACTTC	CSVERARQETQYF
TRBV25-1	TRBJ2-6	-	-	TGTGCCAGCAGTGAACAATCGTCGGGGGCCAACGTCCTGACTTTC	CASSEQSSGANVLTF
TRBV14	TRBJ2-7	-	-	TGTGCCAGCAGCCCAGGCGGCTCCTACGAGAAGTACTTC	CASSPGGSYEKYF
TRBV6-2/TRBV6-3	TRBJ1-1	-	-	TGTGCCAGCAGATACCCCTCGAGAGAGAACACTGAAGCTTTCTTT	CASRYPSRENTEAFF
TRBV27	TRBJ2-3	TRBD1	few	TGTGCCAGCAGTCCTCCCCGGACAGGGAGGTGGGATACGCAGTATTTT	CASSPPRTGRWDTQYF
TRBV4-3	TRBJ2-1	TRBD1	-	TGCGCCAGCAGCCAAGATGGGACAGGGGGGTATGAGCAGTTCTTC	CASSQDGTGGYEQFF
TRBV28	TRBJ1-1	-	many	TGTGCCAGCAGTTTCAGGGGACCCACTGAAGCTTTCTTT	CASSFRGPTEAFF
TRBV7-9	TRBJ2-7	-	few	TGTGCCAGCAGGAGGGGGGGGGCCTACGAGCAGTACTTC	CASRRGGAYEQYF
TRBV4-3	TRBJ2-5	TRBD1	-	TGCGCCAGCAGCCAAACGTACGGGACAGGGGGGAGAGAGACCCAGTACTTC	CASSQTYGTGGRETQYF
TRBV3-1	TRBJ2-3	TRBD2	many	TGTGCCAGCAGCCAAGGGACTAGCGACACAGATACGCAGTATTTT	CASSQGTSDTDTQYF
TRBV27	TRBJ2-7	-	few	TGTGCCAGCAGTTTAAAGCAGCCCCCCTACGAGCAGTACTTC	CASSLKQPPYEQYF
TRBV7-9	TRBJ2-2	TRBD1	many	TGTGCCAGCAGCCCAATAGGGGACAGATACACCGGGGAGCTGTTTTTT	CASSPIGDRYTGELFF
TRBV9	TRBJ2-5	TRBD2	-	TGTGCCAGCAGCGTAGTGAGCGGGGGGCCGGTCGAGACCCAGCACTTC	CASSVVSGGPVETQHF
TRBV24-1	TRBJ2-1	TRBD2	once	TGTGCCACCTCTAGCGGGAGGAACTACAATGAGCAGTTCTTC	CATSSGRNYNEQFF
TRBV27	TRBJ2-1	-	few	TGTGCCAGCAGTTTAGTTTATCTCGATGAGCAGTTCTTC	CASSLVYLDEQFF
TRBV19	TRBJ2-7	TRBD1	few	TGTGCCAGTAGTCCGTCGACAGGGTCCTACGAGCAGTACTTC	CASSPSTGSYEQYF